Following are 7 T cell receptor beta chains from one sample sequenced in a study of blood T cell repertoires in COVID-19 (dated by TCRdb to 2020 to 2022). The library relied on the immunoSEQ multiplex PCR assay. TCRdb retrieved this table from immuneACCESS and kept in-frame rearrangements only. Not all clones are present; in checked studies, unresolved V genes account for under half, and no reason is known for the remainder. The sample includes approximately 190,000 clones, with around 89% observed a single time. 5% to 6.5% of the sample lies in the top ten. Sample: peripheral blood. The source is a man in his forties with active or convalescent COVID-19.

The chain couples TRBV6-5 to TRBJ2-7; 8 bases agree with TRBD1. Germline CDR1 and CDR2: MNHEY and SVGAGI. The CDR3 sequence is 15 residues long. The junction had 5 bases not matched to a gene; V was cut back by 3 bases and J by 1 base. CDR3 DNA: TGTGCCAGCAGTTATCGAGACAGGGGTTCCTACGAGCAGTACTTC. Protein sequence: CASSYRDRGSYEQYF.

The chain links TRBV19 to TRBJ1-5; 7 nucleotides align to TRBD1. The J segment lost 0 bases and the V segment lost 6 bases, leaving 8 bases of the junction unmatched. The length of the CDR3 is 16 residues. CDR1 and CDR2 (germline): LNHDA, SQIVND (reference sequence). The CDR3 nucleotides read TGTGCCAGTAGCAGGACAGGTGGGGATAGCAATCAGCCCCAGCATTTT. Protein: CASSRTGGDSNQPQHF.

The CDR3 DNA follows: TGTGCCATCAGCCCCCCGGGGCTAGCGGGGGTCTACGAGCAGTACTTC. Amino acids: CAISPPGLAGVYEQYF. The V call is TRBV10-3, the J call TRBJ2-7; 10 bases fit TRBD2. This CDR3 region has 16 residues. Trimming at V came to 6 bases and at J to 3 bases, leaving 11 bases not matched to a gene. Germline V gene lookup returns CDR1 ENHRY and CDR2 SYGVKD.

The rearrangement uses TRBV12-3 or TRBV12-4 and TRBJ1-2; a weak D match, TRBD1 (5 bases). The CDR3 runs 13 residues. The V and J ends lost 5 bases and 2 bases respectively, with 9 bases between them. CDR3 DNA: TGTGCCAGCAGTCGACAGCCAAACTATGGCTACACCTTC. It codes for CASSRQPNYGYTF.

The CDR3 DNA is TGTGCCAGCAGCCCCCAGACTAGGGACAATGAGCAGTTCTTC. It specifies CASSPQTRDNEQFF. The V gene is TRBV9, the J gene TRBJ2-1; D is possibly TRBD2 (6 bases). V was pared by 4 bases and J by 5 bases, with 13 bases between. CDR3 length: 14 amino acids. In germline, CDR1 is SGDLS, CDR2 YYNGEE.

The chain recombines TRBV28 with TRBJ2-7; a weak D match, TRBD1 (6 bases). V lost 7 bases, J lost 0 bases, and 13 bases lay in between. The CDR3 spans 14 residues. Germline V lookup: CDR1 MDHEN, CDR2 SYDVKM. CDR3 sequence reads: CASTATGFSYEQYF. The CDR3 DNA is TGTGCCAGCACCGCGACAGGCTTCTCCTACGAGCAGTACTTC.

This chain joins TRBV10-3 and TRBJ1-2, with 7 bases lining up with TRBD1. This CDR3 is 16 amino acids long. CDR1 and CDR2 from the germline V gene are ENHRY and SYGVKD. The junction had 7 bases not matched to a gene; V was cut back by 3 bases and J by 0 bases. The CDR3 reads CAISDRGQGANYGYTF. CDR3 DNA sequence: TGTGCCATCAGTGATAGAGGGCAGGGGGCTAACTATGGCTACACCTTC.